These T cell receptor beta chains were read from a single sample in a study of beta chain features in type 1 diabetes. Some clones are missing from TCRdb's copy, which holds only in-frame ones; the method was immunoSEQ multiplex PCR. Seen here are 430,000 or so clones, more than 9.5% observed once, and the top ten hold less than 0.06%. Sample: naive CD4+ T cells from blood. The receptors here all came from a woman under 30 in good health. CDR3s include the opening cysteine and the closing phenylalanine or tryptophan. The D gene is left open where the match is weak. Rows give clone size only sometimes, using once, few, many, or a class for an expanded clone.

TRBJ2-7	NA	NA	TRBV2	CASSGQGGNEQYF	TGTGCCAGCAGTGGACAGGGCGGGAACGAGCAGTACTTC
TRBJ2-1	NA	few	TRBV29-1	CSARGYRDDNEQFF	TGCAGCGCCCGGGGGTACAGGGATGATAATGAGCAGTTCTTC
TRBJ2-5	NA	NA	TRBV5-1	CASSLNSFEGTQYF	TGCGCCAGCAGCTTGAATTCTTTCGAAGGGACCCAGTACTTC
TRBJ2-7	TRBD2	NA	TRBV18	CASSPRLAASYEQYF	TGTGCCAGCTCACCGCGACTAGCAGCCTCTTACGAGCAGTACTTC
TRBJ2-5	NA	many	TRBV14	CASSRREGTQYF	TGTGCCAGCAGCCGCAGGGAAGGGACCCAGTACTTC
TRBJ2-6	NA	few	TRBV4-2	CASSQGAGVSGANVLTF	TGTGCCAGCAGCCAAGGTGCAGGGGTATCTGGGGCCAACGTCCTGACTTTC
TRBJ1-2	TRBD1	NA	TRBV30	CAWQGRQGGRSYYGYTF	TGTGCCTGGCAGGGTCGACAGGGTGGGAGGTCTTACTATGGCTACACCTTC
TRBJ1-4	NA	NA	TRBV7-6	CASSLGRGDEKLFF	TGTGCCAGCAGCTTGGGGCGCGGGGATGAAAAACTGTTTTTT
TRBJ2-2	NA	few	TRBV5-6	CASSYYLGTPPGELFF	TGTGCCAGCAGCTATTACCTCGGGACTCCGCCCGGGGAGCTGTTTTTT
TRBJ2-2	NA	few	TRBV29-1	CSAIAVTANTGELFF	TGCAGCGCGATAGCGGTAACGGCCAACACCGGGGAGCTGTTTTTT
TRBJ2-2	TRBD2	NA	TRBV5-1	CASSPQLAVANTGELFF	TGCGCCAGCAGCCCCCAACTAGCGGTCGCGAACACCGGGGAGCTGTTTTTT
TRBJ1-6	TRBD1	NA	TRBV7-9	CATRGALISPLHF	TGTGCCACCAGGGGGGCCCTAATTTCACCCCTCCACTTT
TRBJ2-5	NA	few	TRBV11-1	CASSFLGTQETQYF	TGTGCCAGCAGCTTTTTAGGTACCCAAGAGACCCAGTACTTC
TRBJ2-2	NA	few	TRBV7-9	CASQTVQRELFF	TGTGCCAGCCAAACGGTCCAAAGGGAGCTGTTTTTT
TRBJ1-2	TRBD1	few	TRBV25-1	CASRPGGGRYTF	TGTGCCAGCAGACCAGGGGGCGGACGCTACACCTTC
TRBJ2-1	NA	NA	TRBV2	CASVRRRSSYNEQFF	TGTGCCAGCGTCCGACGCCGCAGCTCCTACAATGAGCAGTTCTTC
TRBJ2-5	NA	NA	TRBV4-2	CASSRNGGGETQYF	TGTGCCAGCAGTCGGAATGGGGGTGGGGAGACCCAGTACTTC
TRBJ2-7	NA	NA	TRBV18	CASSPPAQRHEQYF	TGTGCCAGCTCACCACCGGCACAACGCCACGAGCAGTACTTC
TRBJ1-2	NA	few	TRBV15	CATSKKANYGYTF	TGTGCCACCAGCAAAAAGGCTAACTATGGCTACACCTTC
TRBJ2-7	TRBD2	NA	TRBV30	CAWRVTGSLAGSNF	TGTGCCTGGAGGGTGACAGGGAGCCTAGCGGGATCAAACTTC
TRBJ1-2	NA	few	TRBV4-3	CASSQVGALTYGYTF	TGCGCCAGCAGCCAAGTTGGGGCCTTAACATATGGCTACACCTTC
TRBJ1-5	NA	few	TRBV5-1	CASSLGSGWPQHF	TGCGCCAGCAGTCTTGGGTCGGGTTGGCCCCAGCATTTT
TRBJ2-7	NA	few	TRBV25-1	CASSPQTYEQYF	TGTGCCAGCAGTCCTCAGACCTACGAGCAGTACTTC
TRBJ2-4	NA	few	TRBV28	CASSLRDPAKNIQYF	TGTGCCAGCAGTCTCCGGGACCCAGCCAAAAACATTCAGTACTTC
TRBJ1-4	TRBD1	few	TRBV15	CATSRGTGNNEKLFF	TGTGCCACCAGCAGAGGGACAGGCAACAATGAAAAACTGTTTTTT
TRBJ2-7	TRBD2	few	TRBV7-2	CASNLLAGAYEQYF	TGTGCCAGCAACCTCCTAGCGGGAGCCTACGAGCAGTACTTC
TRBJ2-6	NA	NA	TRBV7-6	CASRPAGSSGANVLTF	TGTGCCAGCAGACCGGCTGGGTCCTCTGGGGCCAACGTCCTGACTTTC
TRBJ2-2	NA	few	TRBV9	CASSPRGAGTGELFF	TGTGCCAGCAGTCCTCGGGGGGCTGGCACCGGGGAGCTGTTTTTT
TRBJ2-5	NA	NA	TRBV20-1	CSAFKETQYF	TGCAGTGCTTTCAAAGAGACCCAGTACTTC
TRBJ1-1	TRBD1	few	TRBV28	CASSLWWTGENTEAFF	TGTGCCAGCAGTTTATGGTGGACAGGGGAGAACACTGAAGCTTTCTTT